A selection of T cell receptor beta chains follows, all from one sample in a study of cytomegalovirus exposure and HLA in healthy donors. Only in-frame clones appear in the TCRdb table, and some are missing; sequencing was by immunoSEQ multiplex PCR. The sample has 150,000 to 200,000 clones; roughly 85% are singletons. The source material was PBMCs. Source of these receptors: a man aged 50-59 years in good health and CMV-seropositive. The CDR3 runs from the conserved cysteine through the conserved F or W. The D gene is left open where the match is weak. Clone size is given for some rows only: seen once, a few or many times, or a class if the clone is expanded.

>TRBD1|TRBV5-1|.|TRBJ2-2
CASSLGQGATGELFF
TGCGCCAGCAGCTTGGGTCAGGGGGCAACCGGGGAGCTGTTTTTT
>.|TRBV28|.|TRBJ1-1
CASSFQKTGDYNTEAFF
TGTGCCAGCAGTTTTCAAAAGACAGGAGACTACAACACTGAAGCTTTCTTT
>TRBD2|TRBV5-1|.|TRBJ2-3
CASSSLAGGTDTQYF
TGCGCCAGCAGCTCCCTAGCGGGGGGCACAGATACGCAGTATTTT
>.|TRBV5-1|.|TRBJ1-3
CASSPGDNSGNTIYF
TGCGCCAGCAGCCCAGGGGATAACTCTGGAAACACCATATATTTT
>.|TRBV7-9|.|TRBJ2-5
CAIAKGGGAEETQYF
TGTGCCATCGCCAAGGGGGGAGGGGCCGAGGAGACCCAGTACTTC
>TRBD1|TRBV7-6|.|TRBJ2-3
CASSLGDRVTDTQYF
TGTGCCAGCAGCTTAGGAGACAGGGTCACAGATACGCAGTATTTT
>.|TRBV7-9|.|TRBJ1-2
CASNRPERDYGYTF
TGTGCCAGCAACCGACCCGAGCGCGACTATGGCTACACCTTC
>.|TRBV7-6|.|TRBJ1-5
CASSLTPGSNQPQHF
TGTGCCAGCAGCTTAACTCCCGGTAGCAATCAGCCCCAGCATTTT
>.|TRBV6-6|few|TRBJ2-7
CASSHPGLGGYEQYF
TGTGCCAGCAGTCACCCCGGCCTAGGAGGTTACGAGCAGTACTTC
>.|TRBV19|few|TRBJ2-7
CASSIRDNRIEQYF
TGTGCCAGTAGTATTCGGGACAATAGGATTGAACAGTACTTC
>TRBD1|TRBV11-3|few|TRBJ1-5
CASSWTGDNSNQPQHF
TGTGCCAGCAGTTGGACAGGGGACAATAGCAATCAGCCCCAGCATTTT
>TRBD1|TRBV5-1|few|TRBJ1-4
CASSFRDSGEKLFF
TGCGCCAGCAGCTTCCGGGACAGCGGTGAAAAACTGTTTTTT
>TRBD1|TRBV7-2|.|TRBJ1-6
CASSHRTGYNSPLHF
TGTGCCAGCAGCCACCGGACAGGATATAATTCACCCCTCCACTTT
>.|TRBV5-4|.|TRBJ2-3
CASSSERRQEVDTQYF
TGTGCCAGCAGCTCGGAAAGAAGGCAGGAGGTGGATACGCAGTATTTT
>TRBD1|TRBV7-2|.|TRBJ2-7
CASRRQGVYEQYF
TGTGCCAGCAGACGACAGGGGGTCTACGAGCAGTACTTC
>TRBD1|TRBV2|.|TRBJ2-5
CASSDVGHRGQETQYF
TGTGCCAGCAGTGATGTCGGCCACAGGGGACAAGAGACCCAGTACTTC
>TRBD1|TRBV10-2|few|TRBJ2-5
CATLRGLQETQYF
TGCGCCACTCTTAGGGGGCTTCAAGAGACCCAGTACTTC
>TRBD1|TRBV18|.|TRBJ2-1
CASSLGQIYNEQFF
TGTGCCAGCTCACTGGGACAGATTTACAATGAGCAGTTCTTC
>TRBD1|TRBV7-9|once|TRBJ2-4
CASTFQGATKNIQYF
TGTGCCAGCACCTTCCAGGGGGCGACCAAAAACATTCAGTACTTC
>TRBD1|TRBV29-1|.|TRBJ2-5
CSVGTGTGISETQYF
TGCAGCGTTGGGACCGGGACAGGGATATCAGAGACCCAGTACTTC
>.|TRBV4-3|.|TRBJ2-7
CASSLIGARVGGGQYF
TGCGCCAGCAGCCTAATAGGAGCCAGGGTCGGTGGCGGGCAGTACTTC
>.|TRBV6-1|.|TRBJ1-5
CAARGGSNQPQHF
TGTGCCGCACGCGGGGGTAGCAATCAGCCCCAGCATTTT
>.|TRBV19|.|TRBJ2-3
CASGLQTGLDTQYF
TGTGCCAGTGGACTTCAGACTGGTCTTGATACGCAGTATTTT
>TRBD1|TRBV5-6|.|TRBJ1-2
CASSTRQGAYGYTF
TGTGCCAGCAGCACTAGACAGGGGGCCTATGGCTACACCTTC
>.|TRBV6-7|.|TRBJ1-3
CASSYSIRVSGNTIYF
TGTGCCAGCAGTTACTCGATCAGGGTCTCTGGAAACACCATATATTTT
>.|TRBV6-4|.|TRBJ2-2
CASRTTGTGELFF
TGTGCCAGCAGAACAACAGGGACCGGGGAGCTGTTTTTT
>.|TRBV4-2|few|TRBJ2-7
CASSQDGTKGYEQYF
TGTGCCAGCAGCCAAGATGGGACAAAGGGATACGAGCAGTACTTC
>TRBD1|TRBV19|.|TRBJ2-3
CASKRGQGLDTQYF
TGTGCCAGTAAGCGGGGACAGGGGTTGGATACGCAGTATTTT
>.|TRBV27|.|TRBJ2-2
CASSLIRQANTGELFF
TGTGCCAGCAGTTTGATCAGGCAGGCTAACACCGGGGAGCTGTTTTTT
>.|TRBV19|.|TRBJ2-1
CASSINRGTRPNEQFF
TGTGCCAGTAGTATAAACCGGGGGACCAGGCCGAATGAGCAGTTCTTC
>TRBD1|TRBV18|few|TRBJ1-5
CASSAQGNGNQPQHF
TGTGCCAGCTCGGCACAGGGGAATGGCAATCAGCCCCAGCATTTT
>TRBD1|TRBV2|.|TRBJ1-5
CASSELGQVNQPQHF
TGTGCCAGCAGTGAATTGGGACAGGTCAATCAGCCCCAGCATTTT
>.|TRBV7-9|.|TRBJ2-7
CASSLVVGGEQYF
TGTGCCAGCAGCTTAGTAGTCGGGGGCGAGCAGTACTTC
>TRBD2|TRBV5-1|.|TRBJ2-5
CASKASGEGTQYF
TGCGCCAGCAAGGCTAGCGGGGAAGGGACCCAGTACTTC
>.|TRBV5-6|.|TRBJ2-7
CASSWVGQYGAHEQYF
TGTGCCAGCAGCTGGGTAGGACAGTATGGGGCGCACGAGCAGTACTTC
>TRBD1|TRBV9|.|TRBJ2-1
CASSPRTGYNEQFF
TGTGCCAGCAGCCCCCGGACAGGATACAATGAGCAGTTCTTC
>.|TRBV5-6|.|TRBJ2-1
CASSLGVGSEQFF
TGTGCCAGCAGCTTGGGGGTGGGGAGTGAGCAGTTCTTC
>.|TRBV2|.|TRBJ2-3
CASQLNRASTDTQYF
TGTGCCAGCCAACTAAACAGGGCAAGCACAGATACGCAGTATTTT
>.|TRBV18|.|TRBJ2-7
CASSQSSGEQYF
TGTGCCAGCTCACAGTCCTCAGGAGAGCAGTACTTC
>TRBD1|TRBV6-6|.|TRBJ1-4
CASRTGGPNEKLFF
TGTGCCAGCAGGACAGGGGGGCCTAACGAAAAACTGTTTTTT
>.|TRBV7-9|.|TRBJ2-5
CASSRLARETQYF
TGTGCCAGCAGCCGGCTAGCGAGGGAGACCCAGTACTTC
>TRBD1|TRBV18|.|TRBJ1-1
CASSPPAATGGLAFF
TGTGCCAGCTCACCACCGGCAGCGACAGGGGGGTTAGCTTTCTTT
>.|TRBV5-6|.|TRBJ2-6
CASSLEGGLSSGANVLTF
TGTGCCAGCAGCTTGGAGGGGGGACTAAGCTCTGGGGCCAACGTCCTGACTTTC
>TRBD1|TRBV4-1|.|TRBJ1-2
CASSQASGGYYGYTF
TGCGCCAGCAGCCAAGCGTCAGGGGGCTACTATGGCTACACCTTC
>.|TRBV2|.|TRBJ2-5
CASRAGQTPQETQYF
TGTGCCAGCAGGGCCGGACAAACGCCTCAAGAGACCCAGTACTTC
>.|TRBV4-2|.|TRBJ1-4
CASSQDWGPSEKLFF
TGTGCCAGCAGCCAAGACTGGGGGCCGTCTGAAAAACTGTTTTTT
>TRBD2|TRBV6-4|.|TRBJ2-3
CAIVRAGGPDTQYF
TGTGCCATCGTCCGAGCGGGGGGGCCAGATACGCAGTATTTT
>.|TRBV5-4|once|TRBJ2-3
CASSSISGTQYF
TGTGCCAGCAGCTCGATCTCGGGTACGCAATATTTT
>.|TRBV9|once|TRBJ2-6
CASSETGSGANVLTF
TGTGCCAGCAGCGAGACGGGCTCTGGGGCCAACGTCCTGACTTTC
>.|TRBV5-1|.|TRBJ1-4
CASSSALGRGNEKLFF
TGCGCCAGCAGCTCGGCCCTTGGAAGGGGTAATGAAAAACTGTTTTTT
>TRBD2|TRBV28|once|TRBJ2-7
CASSLGRGSYAGEQYF
TGTGCCAGCAGTTTGGGGAGGGGCAGCTACGCCGGCGAGCAGTACTTC
>.|TRBV11-2|.|TRBJ1-1
CASSLVSGGTEAFF
TGTGCCAGCAGCTTAGTTAGTGGGGGGACTGAAGCTTTCTTT
>.|TRBV4-3|.|TRBJ1-4
CASSQDPSTQGRNLNEKLFF
TGCGCCAGCAGCCAAGATCCGAGCACGCAGGGGCGAAACCTTAATGAAAAACTGTTTTTT
>.|TRBV4-1|.|TRBJ2-2
CASSQDQVVGELFF
TGCGCCAGCAGCCAAGATCAGGTGGTCGGGGAGCTGTTTTTT
>TRBD1|TRBV6-1|.|TRBJ1-2
CASSEPGQGNGYTF
TGTGCCAGCAGTGAGCCGGGACAGGGGAACGGCTACACCTTC
>.|TRBV14|few|TRBJ1-1
CASSQSVNTEAFF
TGTGCCAGCAGCCAATCGGTGAACACTGAAGCTTTCTTT
>.|TRBV19|.|TRBJ2-5
CASSTDGVGQETQYF
TGTGCCAGTAGTACGGACGGGGTAGGGCAAGAGACCCAGTACTTC